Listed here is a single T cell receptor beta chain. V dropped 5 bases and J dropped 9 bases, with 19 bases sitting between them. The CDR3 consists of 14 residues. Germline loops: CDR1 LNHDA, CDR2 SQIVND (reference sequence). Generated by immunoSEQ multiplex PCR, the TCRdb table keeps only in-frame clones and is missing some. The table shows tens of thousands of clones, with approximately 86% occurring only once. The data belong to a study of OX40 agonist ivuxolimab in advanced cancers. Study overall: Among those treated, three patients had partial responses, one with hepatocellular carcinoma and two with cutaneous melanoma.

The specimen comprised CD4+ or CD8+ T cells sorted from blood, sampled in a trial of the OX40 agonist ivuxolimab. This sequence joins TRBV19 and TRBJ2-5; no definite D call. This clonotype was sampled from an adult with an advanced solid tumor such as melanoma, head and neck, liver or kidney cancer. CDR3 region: CASSANSELSAQYF. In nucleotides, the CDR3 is TGTGCCAGTAGTGCCAATTCTGAACTTTCGGCCCAGTACTTC.